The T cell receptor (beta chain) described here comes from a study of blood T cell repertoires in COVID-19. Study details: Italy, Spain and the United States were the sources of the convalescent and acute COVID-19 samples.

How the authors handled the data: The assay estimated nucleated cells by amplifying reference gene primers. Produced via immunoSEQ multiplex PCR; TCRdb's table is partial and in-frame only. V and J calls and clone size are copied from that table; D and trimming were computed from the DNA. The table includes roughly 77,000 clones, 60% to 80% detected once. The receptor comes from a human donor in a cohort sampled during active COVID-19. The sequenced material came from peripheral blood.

CDR3 DNA sequence: TGTGCCAGCAGTTCTCAATCAGCAGGAATCTATGGCTACACCTTC. Its translation: CASSSQSAGIYGYTF. This chain joins TRBV6-6 and TRBJ1-2; D gene unclear. Germline loops: CDR1 MNHNY, CDR2 SVGAGI (reference sequence). The CDR3 sequence is 15 residues long. V dropped 4 bases and J dropped 4 bases, with 16 bases sitting between them.